This T cell receptor beta chain was identified during a study of blood T cell repertoires in COVID-19. This CDR3 has 14 residues. Germline CDR1 reads MGHDK; CDR2 reads SYGVNS. The V gene lost 6 bases and the J gene lost 6 bases, with 18 bases spanning the gap. Method: immunoSEQ multiplex PCR; TCRdb's copy keeps in-frame clones and lacks some. The sample includes tens of thousands of clones, roughly four fifths of them seen just once. The chain carries TRBV25-1 and TRBJ2-7; maybe TRBD1 (7 bases). The material sequenced was peripheral blood. This sequence originates from a man between 60 and 75 years old with COVID-19, enrolled during active disease. CDR3 in DNA: TGTGCCAGCAGCACAGGGGAGGCCCTTGCCGAGCAGTACTTC. As protein: CASSTGEALAEQYF.